Below, one TCR beta chain is given with its context. The record originates from a study of blood T cell repertoires in COVID-19. Method: immunoSEQ multiplex PCR; TCRdb's copy keeps in-frame clones and lacks some. The data contain 250,000 to 300,000 clones, around 84% of them seen just once; the ten biggest clones take up 4% to 5%. The CDR3 contains 15 residues. The V and J ends lost 6 bases and 2 bases, in that order; junction bases with no gene match: 5. CDR1 MNHEY and CDR2 SMNVEV come from the germline V gene (reference sequence). This sequence was found in a man between 60 and 75 years old with acute or convalescent COVID-19. The sample was peripheral blood. The rearrangement joins TRBV27 to TRBJ2-4; 9 positions agree with TRBD1. CDR3 in amino acids: CASRSGQGSKNIQYF. DNA for the CDR3: TGTGCCAGCAGATCCGGACAGGGGTCCAAAAACATTCAGTACTTC.